The rows below give T cell receptor beta chains drawn from one sample of a study of blood T cell repertoires in COVID-19. TCRdb's copy holds only in-frame clones and misses some; the assay was immunoSEQ multiplex PCR. The profile shows hundreds of thousands of clones, about 82% of them singletons. Sequencing used peripheral blood. The receptor source for this set is a woman of 80 years or more with COVID-19, enrolled during active disease. The CDR3 runs from the conserved cysteine through the conserved F or W. Fields, in order: J gene, D gene, clone size, V gene, CDR3 DNA, CDR3 protein. The D gene is left open where the match is weak. Expanded clones get a size class; other rows say once, few or many, or leave the size out.

j_gene: TRBJ2-1
d_gene: TRBD2
abundance: -
v_gene: TRBV6-5
CDR3nt: TGTGCCAGCAGTTCCAGCGGGGGCATCAATGAGCAGTTCTTC
CDR3aa: CASSSSGGINEQFF

j_gene: TRBJ1-5
d_gene: -
abundance: -
v_gene: TRBV3-1/TRBV3-2
CDR3nt: TGTGCCAGCAGCCAAGGGACGGGGGGCAATCAGCCCCCGCATTTT
CDR3aa: CASSQGTGGNQPPHF

j_gene: TRBJ2-5
d_gene: TRBD2
abundance: -
v_gene: TRBV3-1/TRBV3-2
CDR3nt: TGTGCCAGCAGCCGAGAATCACCGGGAGGTGGGACCCAGTACTTC
CDR3aa: CASSRESPGGGTQYF

j_gene: TRBJ1-2
d_gene: TRBD1
abundance: -
v_gene: TRBV19
CDR3nt: TGTGCCAGTAGTAGACAGGGGAACTATGGCTACACCTTC
CDR3aa: CASSRQGNYGYTF

j_gene: TRBJ2-2
d_gene: -
abundance: -
v_gene: TRBV5-6
CDR3nt: TGTGCCAGCAGCCGAGGACCCCTTACGCGGATAGCGAGGGAGCTGTTTTTT
CDR3aa: CASSRGPLTRIARELFF

j_gene: TRBJ1-3
d_gene: -
abundance: once
v_gene: TRBV11-2
CDR3nt: TGTGCCAGCAGCTCTCGACTGACGGACTCTGGAAACACCATATATTTT
CDR3aa: CASSSRLTDSGNTIYF

j_gene: TRBJ1-6
d_gene: TRBD1
abundance: -
v_gene: TRBV5-4
CDR3nt: TGTGCCAGCAGAGACAGGGGTGGTAGTTCACCCCTCCACTTT
CDR3aa: CASRDRGGSSPLHF

j_gene: TRBJ1-6
d_gene: TRBD1
abundance: few
v_gene: TRBV28
CDR3nt: TGTGCCAGCAGATCGGACAGGAGCTCCTATAATTCACCCCTCCACTTT
CDR3aa: CASRSDRSSYNSPLHF

j_gene: TRBJ1-4
d_gene: TRBD1
abundance: -
v_gene: TRBV3-1/TRBV3-2
CDR3nt: TGTGCCAGCAGCCCGTTGACAGGGCGGGTTGAAAAACTGTTTTTT
CDR3aa: CASSPLTGRVEKLFF

j_gene: TRBJ2-5
d_gene: -
abundance: -
v_gene: TRBV6-5
CDR3nt: TGTGCCAGCAGTTACTTCGGGACTGGGAGAGGAGAGACCCAGTACTTC
CDR3aa: CASSYFGTGRGETQYF

j_gene: TRBJ1-6
d_gene: -
abundance: -
v_gene: TRBV3-1/TRBV3-2
CDR3nt: TGTGCCAGCAGCCAAGCCACAGGACAGAATAATTCACCCCTCCACTTT
CDR3aa: CASSQATGQNNSPLHF

j_gene: TRBJ1-1
d_gene: -
abundance: -
v_gene: TRBV2
CDR3nt: TGTGCCAGCAATAAGGGGATCATGAACACTGAAGCTTTCTTT
CDR3aa: CASNKGIMNTEAFF

j_gene: TRBJ1-4
d_gene: TRBD1
abundance: -
v_gene: TRBV5-1
CDR3nt: TGCGCCAGCAGCATCACCGCCGGGACAGCTAATGAAAAACTGTTTTTT
CDR3aa: CASSITAGTANEKLFF

j_gene: TRBJ2-2
d_gene: -
abundance: -
v_gene: TRBV7-9
CDR3nt: TGTGCCAGCAGCTTAGGACAGGCGAACACCGGGGAGCTGTTTTTT
CDR3aa: CASSLGQANTGELFF

j_gene: TRBJ1-5
d_gene: TRBD1
abundance: -
v_gene: TRBV15
CDR3nt: TGTGCCACCAGCAGAGAAGGGACAGGGACTCAGCCCCAGCATTTT
CDR3aa: CATSREGTGTQPQHF

j_gene: TRBJ2-5
d_gene: TRBD1
abundance: -
v_gene: TRBV9
CDR3nt: TGTGCCAGCAGCGTTGGATCCCGGACAGGGGGCCGAGAGACCCAGTACTTC
CDR3aa: CASSVGSRTGGRETQYF

j_gene: TRBJ2-1
d_gene: -
abundance: -
v_gene: TRBV9
CDR3nt: TGTGCCAGCAGCGTAGCTTCATATACAAATGAGCAGTTCTTC
CDR3aa: CASSVASYTNEQFF

j_gene: TRBJ2-7
d_gene: TRBD1
abundance: -
v_gene: TRBV29-1
CDR3nt: TGCAGCGTCTTGGTCACAGGGGCGGCCTACGAGCAGTACTTC
CDR3aa: CSVLVTGAAYEQYF

j_gene: TRBJ1-1
d_gene: TRBD1
abundance: -
v_gene: TRBV3-1/TRBV3-2
CDR3nt: TGTGCCAGCAGCCGCGACCTACAGGGGTCTGAAGCTTTCTTT
CDR3aa: CASSRDLQGSEAFF

j_gene: TRBJ1-1
d_gene: -
abundance: -
v_gene: TRBV19
CDR3nt: TGTGCCAGTAGGGAGATCGGGACACGGGGGAACACTGAAGCTTTCTTT
CDR3aa: CASREIGTRGNTEAFF

j_gene: TRBJ1-6
d_gene: TRBD1
abundance: -
v_gene: TRBV7-9
CDR3nt: TGTGCCAGCAGCGCGACAGGGTATAATTCACCCCTCCACTTT
CDR3aa: CASSATGYNSPLHF

j_gene: TRBJ1-2
d_gene: -
abundance: -
v_gene: TRBV11-2
CDR3nt: TGTGCCAGCAGCCTCGGGATCGCCTATGGCTACACCTTC
CDR3aa: CASSLGIAYGYTF

j_gene: TRBJ1-4
d_gene: -
abundance: -
v_gene: TRBV11-2
CDR3nt: TGTGCCAGCAGCTCTACAGATACAACTAATGAAAAACTGTTTTTT
CDR3aa: CASSSTDTTNEKLFF

j_gene: TRBJ2-5
d_gene: TRBD2
abundance: -
v_gene: TRBV11-2
CDR3nt: TGTGCCAGCAGCTTTGGGACTAGCGGGGAGACCCAGTACTTC
CDR3aa: CASSFGTSGETQYF

j_gene: TRBJ1-5
d_gene: TRBD1
abundance: -
v_gene: TRBV19
CDR3nt: TGTGCCAGTAGCGCGACAGGGGATGGTCAGCCCCAGCATTTT
CDR3aa: CASSATGDGQPQHF

j_gene: TRBJ1-2
d_gene: TRBD1
abundance: -
v_gene: TRBV6-5
CDR3nt: TGTGCCAGCATAGGGACAGGGGGCGGCTATGGCTACACCTTC
CDR3aa: CASIGTGGGYGYTF

j_gene: TRBJ2-7
d_gene: TRBD1
abundance: few
v_gene: TRBV27
CDR3nt: TGTGCCAGCAGTTTAGGGGACCGGGACAGGGCCTACGAGCAGTACTTC
CDR3aa: CASSLGDRDRAYEQYF

j_gene: TRBJ1-1
d_gene: TRBD1
abundance: once
v_gene: TRBV5-5
CDR3nt: TGTGCCAGCAGCTCCTCCGGGACAGTGAACACTGAAGCTTTCTTT
CDR3aa: CASSSSGTVNTEAFF

j_gene: TRBJ2-2
d_gene: TRBD2
abundance: -
v_gene: TRBV30
CDR3nt: TGTGCCTCCCGGGACTACGACGAGACCGGGGAGCTGTTTTTT
CDR3aa: CASRDYDETGELFF

j_gene: TRBJ1-5
d_gene: -
abundance: -
v_gene: TRBV7-2
CDR3nt: TGTGCCAGCAGCCCTCAGGGGCCCAATCAGCCCCAGCATTTT
CDR3aa: CASSPQGPNQPQHF

j_gene: TRBJ1-1
d_gene: -
abundance: -
v_gene: TRBV3-1/TRBV3-2
CDR3nt: TGTGCCAGCAGCCAAGACGGGGGGCGGCTAACTGAAGCTTTCTTT
CDR3aa: CASSQDGGRLTEAFF

j_gene: TRBJ1-5
d_gene: -
abundance: -
v_gene: TRBV21-1
CDR3nt: TGTGCCAGCAGCAAAGACGGTAGGGGGCGCCAGTTTTGTCAGCCCCAGCATTTT
CDR3aa: CASSKDGRGRQFCQPQHF

j_gene: TRBJ2-3
d_gene: -
abundance: -
v_gene: TRBV5-6
CDR3nt: TGTGCCAGCAGCTACCGAAGAGGGACAGATACGCAGTATTTT
CDR3aa: CASSYRRGTDTQYF

j_gene: TRBJ1-2
d_gene: TRBD1
abundance: -
v_gene: TRBV5-1
CDR3nt: TGCGCCAGCAGCATCGGGACAGCCCTAAACTATGGCTACACCTTC
CDR3aa: CASSIGTALNYGYTF

j_gene: TRBJ1-6
d_gene: -
abundance: once
v_gene: TRBV6-5
CDR3nt: TGTGCCGCCGGGAGGGTGGCTTCACCCCTCCACTTT
CDR3aa: CAAGRVASPLHF

j_gene: TRBJ1-2
d_gene: -
abundance: once
v_gene: TRBV2
CDR3nt: TGTGCCAGCAGTGAATACAGGGACTATGGCTACACCTTC
CDR3aa: CASSEYRDYGYTF

j_gene: TRBJ1-2
d_gene: -
abundance: once
v_gene: TRBV11-2
CDR3nt: TGTGCCAGCAGCGTCTCTCGAAGTAGGGGGGGCTATGGCTACACCTTC
CDR3aa: CASSVSRSRGGYGYTF

j_gene: TRBJ2-3
d_gene: TRBD1
abundance: once
v_gene: TRBV24-1
CDR3nt: TGTGCCACCAGTGATCCCGCGGGCTACCGGGACAGGGGATCAGATACGCAGTATTTT
CDR3aa: CATSDPAGYRDRGSDTQYF

j_gene: TRBJ1-1
d_gene: -
abundance: -
v_gene: TRBV7-9
CDR3nt: TGTGCCAGCAGCTTTGGAGGGACCCACACTGAAGCTTTCTTT
CDR3aa: CASSFGGTHTEAFF

j_gene: TRBJ2-3
d_gene: -
abundance: once
v_gene: TRBV9
CDR3nt: TGTGCCAGCAGCGTAAGACCTAGCCCAGATACGCAGTATTTT
CDR3aa: CASSVRPSPDTQYF

j_gene: TRBJ1-1
d_gene: TRBD1
abundance: few
v_gene: TRBV7-9
CDR3nt: TGTGCCAGCAGCTTATTTAGGACAGGGGGCACTGAAGCTTTCTTT
CDR3aa: CASSLFRTGGTEAFF

j_gene: TRBJ2-3
d_gene: -
abundance: -
v_gene: TRBV24-1
CDR3nt: TGTGCCACCAGCTTCTCCCTCACAGATACGCAGTATTTT
CDR3aa: CATSFSLTDTQYF